This T cell receptor beta chain was recorded in a study of human T cells and chemical hapten exposure. Study background: Across samples, TCR yields varied, mostly owing to small differences in pooled library volumes. The study, taken as a whole, reports: No change in TCRs above 1 in 1000 frequency was produced by DPC sensitization.

This clonotype was recorded once. Its antigen is unidentified. Germline CDR1 and CDR2: SGHKS and YYEKEE (reference sequence). Deletions cut 2 bases from V and 4 bases from J, with 9 bases between. The CDR3 sequence is 13 residues long. Described time point: healthy volunteer bleed at 6 weeks. Unfractionated whole blood yielded total RNA. From the RACE reads, TCRdb called clonotypes with MiXCR, one entry per CDR3 protein. The sample shows about 80,000 distinct CDR3 sequences, around 9.4% of them seen only once. The chain combines TRBV5-5 with TRBJ1-1, with D uncertain. This TCR was sampled from a female donor in good health. Some clones in this sample may be carry-over from other donors' samples. Source material: whole blood. This CDR3 reads CASSFVLGTEAFF. CDR3 DNA: TGTGCCAGCAGCTTTGTCCTAGGCACTGAAGCTTTCTTT.